This T cell receptor (beta chain) was identified in a study of T cell therapy after organ transplantation (dated 2019 in TCRdb). In terms of the full investigation: Autologous CMV-specific T cells, expanded in vitro for two to three weeks with a peptide pool of 30 HLA class I and II CMV epitopes, were used as therapy products. Patients were given up to 6 doses of T cells at 2-week intervals and were followed for 29 weeks after finishing therapy. Of the roughly 10 patients, eight were classified as clinical responders and two were classified as nonresponders. Across 2 to 6 intravenous infusions, patients got a median of 1.92 x 10^8 CMV-specific T cells. Long-term post-therapy blood samples were obtained 20 to 29 weeks after therapy was completed. A follow-up TRBV repertoire analysis was performed on an open-label phase I trial of autologous CMV-specific adoptive T cell therapy in solid-organ transplant recipients. Only about 75% of the 10 patients had long-term post-therapy samples available. Results and caveats for the whole study, not just this receptor: Reconstitution after therapy appeared to include not only transferred clonotypes but also endogenous clonotypes that had not been detected in the therapy products. Reduced sample coverage from poor CD8+ T cell yield may be reflected in the few expansions detected in nonresponders. Because the cohort was small, confounders such as concurrent antirejection and antiviral medications could not be assessed. Fold change in CD8 clonality after therapy inversely correlated with pretherapy clonality, suggesting less biased repertoires were more receptive to remodeling. Marked pretherapy clonal expansions with minimal repertoire change after therapy were observed in nonresponders.

The label giving this sample's time point can be read as: 20-29 weeks after completion of therapy. The patients had received solid-organ transplants and had drug-resistant/recurrent cytomegalovirus. Some ten trial participants were chosen for repertoire analysis on the basis of the availability of post-therapy peripheral blood mononuclear cells. Viable CD3+CD8+CD4- lymphocytes were sorted from PBMCs on a BD FACSAria III. The Qiagen DNeasy Kit was used to extract genomic DNA from sorted cells. The immunoSEQ two-step, bias-controlled multiplex PCR assay was used to amplify TRB CDR3 regions from genomic DNA. CDR3 libraries were sequenced on an Illumina NextSeq 500. The study's own analysis went as follows. The immunoSEQ Analyzer platform handled the initial alignment and bioinformatics, which included bias normalization against synthetic CDR3 analogs. V, D and J genes were annotated according to IMGT database definitions. Further TRBV analyses used VDJtools version 1.1.10 and the R package tcR version 2.2.1.11 with default settings. GLIPH analysis was done using default settings in version 1.0. Significant clonotype frequency changes were tested by 2-sided binomial test with Benjamini-Hochberg correction (alpha = 0.01) in CDR3 sequences with at least 5 reads. TCRdb re-hosts the immuneACCESS table, in-frame sequences only. Its copies lack some clones; in the studies checked, an unresolved V gene accounts for under half of them, and the cause for the rest is not known. Clone size and V and J calls were adopted from that table, with D and trimming inferred from the DNA. This sample lists fewer than 25,000 clones; 84% were detected once. The biggest ten clones account for 30% to 40% of the sample.

Its CDR3 holds 16 amino acids, cysteine through phenylalanine. CDR3 DNA only is kept here, 48 bases in frame from base 1. CDR1 SGHVS and CDR2 FNYEAQ are derived from the germline V gene. The junction shows trimming of 3 bases on V and 6 bases on J, and the gene matches do not reach 6 bases of it. With respect to this clone: Its specific antigen is unknown. No base-level quality is on record; no much larger clone is a single base apart.

Rearrangement joined TRBV7-6 to TRBJ2-4; the junction holds 12 bases that match TRBD2. The clonotype comes from a human patient who had received a solid organ transplant and had CMV disease. Following transplantation, T cells from the graft donor may be among those present. The starting material was CD8+ T cells from blood, obtained after autologous CMV-specific T cell therapy. The DNA is TGTGCCAGCAGCTTCGGCCTAGCGGGAGGGATAAACATTCAGTACTTC. It specifies CASSFGLAGGINIQYF.